These T cell receptor beta chains were read from a single sample in a study of blood T cell repertoires in COVID-19. The table came from immunoSEQ multiplex PCR; TCRdb's copy has only in-frame clones and leaves some out. Found here are roughly 380,000 clones, over 75% of them singletons; the top ten hold around 1.5%. The source material was peripheral blood. The receptor set was obtained from a woman between 40 and 55 years old with COVID-19, enrolled during active disease. Each CDR3 is given with its conserved first and last residue. The D gene is left open where the match is weak. Rows give clone size only sometimes, using once, few, many, or a class for an expanded clone.

TRBV7-9	NA	NA	TRBJ1-1	CASSLQREAFF	TGTGCCAGCAGCCTCCAGCGAGAAGCTTTCTTT
TRBV28	TRBD1	NA	TRBJ2-3	CASSITGGAGTDTQYF	TGTGCCAGCAGTATAACAGGGGGCGCGGGGACAGATACGCAGTATTTT
TRBV7-2	TRBD1	NA	TRBJ1-1	CASSATGQAFF	TGTGCCAGCAGTGCGACAGGGCAAGCTTTCTTT
TRBV11-2	TRBD2	NA	TRBJ2-1	CASSWGRLAPNEQFF	TGTGCCAGCAGCTGGGGGAGACTAGCCCCCAATGAGCAGTTCTTC
TRBV7-9	NA	NA	TRBJ1-2	CASSSRGEGGYTF	TGTGCCAGCAGTTCCAGGGGAGAGGGAGGCTACACCTTC
TRBV7-9	NA	NA	TRBJ1-5	CASSRGRGNQPQHF	TGTGCCAGCAGCCGAGGAAGGGGTAATCAGCCCCAGCATTTT
TRBV18	TRBD1	NA	TRBJ2-5	CASSRQGARGETQYF	TGTGCCAGCTCGCGACAGGGGGCGCGTGGAGAGACCCAGTACTTC
TRBV27	NA	NA	TRBJ1-6	CASSGTRSPLHF	TGTGCCAGCAGCGGGACACGGTCACCCCTCCACTTT
TRBV28	TRBD1	NA	TRBJ1-5	CASSSYGGTGSVYQPQHF	TGTGCCAGCAGTTCTTACGGAGGGACAGGGTCGGTTTATCAGCCCCAGCATTTT
TRBV5-6	NA	NA	TRBJ1-4	CASSLATGEKLFF	TGTGCCAGCAGCTTGGCCACAGGAGAAAAACTGTTTTTT
TRBV5-1	NA	NA	TRBJ1-1	CASSLGGASTEAFF	TGCGCCAGCAGCTTGGGGGGCGCATCTACTGAAGCTTTCTTT
TRBV30	NA	NA	TRBJ1-2	CAWAGDLYTF	TGTGCCTGGGCAGGGGACCTCTACACCTTC
TRBV7-9	NA	NA	TRBJ1-4	CASSLQGRELFF	TGTGCCAGCAGCTTACAGGGAAGAGAGCTGTTTTTT
TRBV6-5	TRBD1	NA	TRBJ1-5	CASSNDRDNNQPQHF	TGTGCCAGCAGTAACGACAGGGATAACAATCAGCCCCAGCATTTT
TRBV18	TRBD2	NA	TRBJ2-1	CASTPGLAGNNEQFF	TGTGCCAGCACACCGGGACTAGCGGGGAACAATGAGCAGTTCTTC
TRBV6-5	NA	NA	TRBJ1-1	CASSYGGNTEAFF	TGTGCCAGCAGTTATGGAGGGAACACTGAAGCTTTCTTT
TRBV28	TRBD1	NA	TRBJ2-7	CASSLGGTGGEQYF	TGTGCCAGCAGTCTAGGGGGGACAGGGGGCGAGCAGTACTTC
TRBV10-2	NA	NA	TRBJ2-5	CASSVSGVGETQYF	TGCGCCAGCAGTGTCTCAGGGGTTGGAGAGACCCAGTACTTC
TRBV11-2	TRBD1	NA	TRBJ1-1	CASSPQGAGAFF	TGTGCCAGCAGCCCTCAGGGGGCGGGAGCTTTCTTT
TRBV28	NA	NA	TRBJ1-6	CASSSRADRGSPLHF	TGTGCCAGCAGTTCTCGGGCCGACCGGGGTTCACCCCTCCACTTT
TRBV6-2/TRBV6-3	TRBD1	few	TRBJ1-5	CASSMTGNQPQHF	TGTGCCAGCAGTATGACAGGGAATCAGCCCCAGCATTTT
TRBV5-1	TRBD2	NA	TRBJ2-6	CASSFIYPGLTPGANVLTF	TGCGCCAGCAGCTTTATCTATCCGGGACTAACCCCTGGGGCCAACGTCCTGACTTTC
TRBV13	TRBD2	NA	TRBJ2-7	CASSLLLAGGNEQYF	TGTGCCAGCAGCCTACTATTAGCGGGAGGAAACGAGCAGTACTTC
TRBV5-6	NA	NA	TRBJ1-2	CASSLETVPGYTF	TGTGCCAGCAGCTTGGAGACAGTTCCTGGCTACACCTTC
TRBV6-4	NA	NA	TRBJ2-3	CASSAEGPTDTQYF	TGTGCCAGCAGTGCGGAGGGGCCCACAGATACGCAGTATTTT
TRBV10-3	TRBD1	NA	TRBJ2-7	CAIKPGQGLEEQYF	TGTGCCATCAAACCGGGACAGGGATTGGAAGAGCAGTACTTC
TRBV10-3	TRBD1	NA	TRBJ1-2	CAIRGTGPYGYTF	TGTGCCATCAGAGGGACAGGGCCGTATGGCTACACCTTC
TRBV27	NA	NA	TRBJ2-2	CASSSSSGGELFF	TGTGCCAGCAGTTCCTCCTCGGGCGGGGAGCTGTTTTTT
TRBV9	NA	once	TRBJ1-1	CASSPDPRLVNTEAFF	TGTGCCAGCAGCCCGGATCCGAGGCTGGTGAACACTGAAGCTTTCTTT
TRBV11-1	NA	NA	TRBJ1-1	CASSYAQGTTEAFF	TGTGCCAGCAGCTATGCCCAGGGTACGACTGAAGCTTTCTTT
TRBV19	TRBD2	NA	TRBJ2-7	CASSISGSSHEQYF	TGTGCCAGTAGTATAAGCGGGAGCTCGCACGAGCAGTACTTC
TRBV2	TRBD1	NA	TRBJ2-3	CASSDLGQGADTQYF	TGTGCCAGCAGTGACTTGGGACAGGGGGCAGATACGCAGTATTTT
TRBV28	TRBD1	NA	TRBJ1-5	CASSSQGAPNQPQHF	TGTGCCAGCAGCTCTCAGGGGGCCCCCAATCAGCCCCAGCATTTT